Here is one T cell receptor (beta chain) with its context. The CDR3 is 15 residues long. Trimming took off 5 bases at V and 1 base at J, with 9 bases between the two ends. Germline-derived CDR1 and CDR2 are LNHNV and YYDKDF (reference sequence). Researchers took RNA transcripts and amplified the TCR beta CDR3 regions from them. HTBI primers were the set used in a first-round RT-PCR of the TCR CDR3. Using its own MiXCR run on the multiplex PCR reads, TCRdb lists one record per CDR3 protein. The sample carries approximately 870,000 distinct CDR3 sequences, more than 30% recorded once. The data were taken from a study of T cells in Graves' hyperthyroidism and ophthalmopathy.

The sample comprised blood. This TCR was sampled from a man younger than 35 with Graves' hyperthyroidism. The rearrangement uses TRBV15 and TRBJ2-6, with D hard to call. CDR3 bases: TGTGCCACCAGCCAAGTGCCATCTGGGGCCAACGTCCTGACTTTC. It yields the protein CATSQVPSGANVLTF.